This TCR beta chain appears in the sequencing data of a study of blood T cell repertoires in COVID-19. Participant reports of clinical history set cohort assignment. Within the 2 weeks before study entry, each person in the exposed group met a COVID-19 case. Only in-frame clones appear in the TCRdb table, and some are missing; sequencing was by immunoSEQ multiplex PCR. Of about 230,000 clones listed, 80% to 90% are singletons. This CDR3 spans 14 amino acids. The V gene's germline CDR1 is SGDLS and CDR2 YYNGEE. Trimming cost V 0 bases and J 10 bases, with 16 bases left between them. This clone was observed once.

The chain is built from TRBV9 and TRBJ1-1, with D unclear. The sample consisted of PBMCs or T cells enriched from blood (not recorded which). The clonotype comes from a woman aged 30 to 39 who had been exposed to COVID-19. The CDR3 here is CASSVGVAPGGAFF. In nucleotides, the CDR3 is TGTGCCAGCAGCGTAGGTGTCGCTCCCGGTGGAGCTTTCTTT.